The following is a TCR beta chain sequence with its context. The antigen is not known. A read error is possible here, since a much larger clone lies one base away. TCRdb re-called the 5' RACE reads with MiXCR, one entry per CDR3 protein. Here the sample spans about 170,000 distinct CDR3 sequences, about 6% being singletons. The sample originates from a study of T cells after yellow fever vaccination. General study findings and limits: Weaker in magnitude, the secondary response showed a faster peak on day 5 versus 15.

The CDR3 runs to 13 residues. V lost 5 bases, J lost 2 bases, and 11 bases lay in between. CDR1 and CDR2 (germline): SQVTM, ANQGSEA. Specimen: CD4+ T cells sorted from PBMCs, collected on the day of the first yellow fever vaccination. The receptor was derived from a young man who received the YFV17D yellow fever vaccine. The V and J genes are TRBV29-1 and TRBJ2-3; no clear D. The CDR3 nucleotides read TGCAGCGTTAGAGTGGTGCTCACAGATACGCAGTATTTT. Translated, it gives CSVRVVLTDTQYF.